This T cell receptor beta chain derives from a study of control samples from healthy donors and cancer patients. Trimming took off 0 bases at V and 8 bases at J, with 13 bases between the two ends. Germline CDR1 and CDR2: SEHNR and FQNEAQ (reference sequence). This CDR3 is 14 amino acids long. Here immunoSEQ multiplex PCR was the method, and the copy in TCRdb shows in-frame clones only, minus some. The sample carries 230,000 or so clones, just under 95% recorded once. The source is a man over 45 in good health. Source material: blood. This rearrangement joins TRBV7-9 to TRBJ1-2; no reliable D call. The CDR3 nucleotides are TGTGCCAGCAGCTTAGCGGGCTATTTAAGGGGCTACACCTTC. This sequence encodes CASSLAGYLRGYTF.